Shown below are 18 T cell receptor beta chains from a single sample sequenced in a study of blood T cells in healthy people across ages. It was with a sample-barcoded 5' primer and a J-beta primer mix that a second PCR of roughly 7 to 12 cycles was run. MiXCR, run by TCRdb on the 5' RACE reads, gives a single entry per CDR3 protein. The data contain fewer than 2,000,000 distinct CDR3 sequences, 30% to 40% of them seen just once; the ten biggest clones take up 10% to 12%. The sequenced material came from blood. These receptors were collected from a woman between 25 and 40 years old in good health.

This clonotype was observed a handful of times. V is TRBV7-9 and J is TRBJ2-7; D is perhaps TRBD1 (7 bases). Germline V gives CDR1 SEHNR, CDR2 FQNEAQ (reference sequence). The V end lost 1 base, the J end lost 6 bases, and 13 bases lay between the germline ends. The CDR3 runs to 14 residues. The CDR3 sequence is CASSLGQGGGEQYF. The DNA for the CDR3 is TGTGCCAGCAGCTTAGGGCAGGGGGGCGGCGAGCAGTACTTC.

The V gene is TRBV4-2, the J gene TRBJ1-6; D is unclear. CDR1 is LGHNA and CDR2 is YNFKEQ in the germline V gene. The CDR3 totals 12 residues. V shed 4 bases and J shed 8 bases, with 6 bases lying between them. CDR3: CASSPHDSPLHF. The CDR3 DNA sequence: TGTGCCAGCAGCCCCCATGATTCACCCCTCCACTTT.

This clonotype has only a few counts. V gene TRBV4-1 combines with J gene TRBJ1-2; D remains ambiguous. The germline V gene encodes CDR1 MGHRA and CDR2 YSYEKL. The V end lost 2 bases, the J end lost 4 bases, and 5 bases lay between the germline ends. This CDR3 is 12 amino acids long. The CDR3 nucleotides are TGCGCCAGCAGCCAACCATCCTATGGCTACACCTTC. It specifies CASSQPSYGYTF.

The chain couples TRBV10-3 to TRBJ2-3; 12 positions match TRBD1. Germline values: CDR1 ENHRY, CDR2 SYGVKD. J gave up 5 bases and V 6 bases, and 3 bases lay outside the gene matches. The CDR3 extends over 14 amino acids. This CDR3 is CAISRDRGQDTQYF. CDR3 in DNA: TGTGCCATCAGCCGGGACAGGGGGCAAGATACGCAGTATTTT.

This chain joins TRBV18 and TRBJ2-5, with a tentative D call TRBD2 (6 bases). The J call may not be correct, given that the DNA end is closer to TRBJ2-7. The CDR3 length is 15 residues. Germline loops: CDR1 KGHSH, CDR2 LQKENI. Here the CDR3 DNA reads TGTGCCAGCTCACAATATAGCGGCGTCTCCTACGAGCAGTACTTC. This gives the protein CASSQYSGVSYEQYF.

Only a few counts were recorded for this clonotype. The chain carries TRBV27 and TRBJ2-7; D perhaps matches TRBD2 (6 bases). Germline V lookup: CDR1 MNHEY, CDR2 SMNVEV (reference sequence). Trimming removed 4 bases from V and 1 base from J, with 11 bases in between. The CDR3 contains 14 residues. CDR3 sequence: CASSSGLESYEQYF. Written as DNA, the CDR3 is TGTGCCAGCAGTTCGGGACTGGAATCCTACGAGCAGTACTTC.

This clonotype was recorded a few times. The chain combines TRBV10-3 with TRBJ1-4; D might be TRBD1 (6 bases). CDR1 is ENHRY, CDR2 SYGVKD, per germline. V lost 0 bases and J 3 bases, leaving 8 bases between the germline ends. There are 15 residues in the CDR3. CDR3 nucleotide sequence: TGTGCCATCAGTGAGTCGTGGGGGCCTAATGAAAAACTGTTTTTT. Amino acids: CAISESWGPNEKLFF.

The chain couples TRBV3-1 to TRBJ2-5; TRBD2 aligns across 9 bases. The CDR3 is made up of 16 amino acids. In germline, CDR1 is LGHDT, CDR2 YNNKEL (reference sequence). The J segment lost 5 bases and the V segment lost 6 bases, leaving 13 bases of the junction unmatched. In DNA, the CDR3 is TGTGCCAGCAGACGGTTTAAAGGGCGGGGGGGCGAGACCCAGTACTTC. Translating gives CASRRFKGRGGETQYF.

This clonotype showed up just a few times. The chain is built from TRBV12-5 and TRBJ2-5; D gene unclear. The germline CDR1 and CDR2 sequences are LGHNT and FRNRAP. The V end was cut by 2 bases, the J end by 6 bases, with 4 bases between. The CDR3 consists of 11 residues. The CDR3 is CASGLCKTQYF. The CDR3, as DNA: TGTGCTAGTGGTTTGTGTAAGACCCAGTACTTC.

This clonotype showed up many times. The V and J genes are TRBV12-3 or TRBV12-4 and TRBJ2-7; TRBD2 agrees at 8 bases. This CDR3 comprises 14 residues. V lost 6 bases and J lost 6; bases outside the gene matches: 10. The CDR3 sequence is CASSLRGLESEQYF. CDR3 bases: TGTGCCAGCAGCCTGAGGGGACTAGAGTCCGAGCAGTACTTC.

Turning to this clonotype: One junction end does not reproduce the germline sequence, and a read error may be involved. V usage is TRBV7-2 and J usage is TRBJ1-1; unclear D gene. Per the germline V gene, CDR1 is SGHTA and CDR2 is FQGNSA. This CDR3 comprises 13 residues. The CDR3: CAGSLGLNTEAFF. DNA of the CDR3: TGTGCCGGCAGCTTAGGGTTGAACACTGAAGCTTTCTTT.

The CDR3 loop is CASSTRPAPRSYEQYF. CDR3 nucleotides: TGTGCCAGCAGCACCCGGCCAGCGCCGCGGAGCTACGAGCAGTACTTC. The V call is TRBV7-9, the J call TRBJ2-7; no clear D. CDR3 size: 16 residues. Between the trimmed V and J ends, which lost 5 bases and 3 bases, there was a span of 20 bases. The germline gives CDR1 SEHNR, CDR2 FQNEAQ (reference sequence).

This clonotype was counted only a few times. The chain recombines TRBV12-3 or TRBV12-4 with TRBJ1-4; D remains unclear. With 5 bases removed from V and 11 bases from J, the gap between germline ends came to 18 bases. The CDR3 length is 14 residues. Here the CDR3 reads CASSNGISARKLFF. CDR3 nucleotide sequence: TGTGCCAGCAGTAACGGGATAAGTGCACGGAAACTGTTTTTT.

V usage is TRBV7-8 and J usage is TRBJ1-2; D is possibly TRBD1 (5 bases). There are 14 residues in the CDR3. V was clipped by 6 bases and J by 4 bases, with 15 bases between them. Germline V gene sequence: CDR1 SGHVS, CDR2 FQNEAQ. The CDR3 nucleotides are TGTGCCAGCAGTGAGCCGGGGGGAGTCTATGGCTACACCTTC. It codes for CASSEPGGVYGYTF.

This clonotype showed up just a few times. CDR3 region: CASSYRQGTEAFF. CDR3 coding DNA: TGCGCCAGCAGCTACCGACAGGGCACTGAAGCTTTCTTT. V is TRBV4-1 and J is TRBJ1-1, with 7 bases aligning to TRBD1. The CDR3 totals 13 residues. V was pared by 5 bases and J by 4 bases, with 4 bases of the junction left unmatched. Germline V gene lookup returns CDR1 MGHRA and CDR2 YSYEKL.

The CDR3 DNA reads as TGTGCCAGCAGTCCCCAAGGGACGGGCGCGTCTCTGTTTTTT. Translation gives CASSPQGTGASLFF. This sequence joins TRBV2 and TRBJ1-4, with D possibly TRBD1 on 5 matching bases. Germline V gene sequence: CDR1 SNHLY, CDR2 FYNNEI. V dropped 5 bases and J dropped 14 bases, with 21 bases sitting between them. This CDR3 is 14 amino acids long.

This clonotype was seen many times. The DNA of the CDR3 is TGCAGCATTACTTCGGACGGAGATTACGAGCAGTACTTC. Its translation is CSITSDGDYEQYF. J is TRBJ2-7 and V is TRBV29-1, with D unclear. CDR3 length equals 13 residues. CDR1 is SQVTM and CDR2 is ANQGSEA in the germline V gene. V was trimmed by 8 bases and J by 4 bases, leaving 18 bases between them.

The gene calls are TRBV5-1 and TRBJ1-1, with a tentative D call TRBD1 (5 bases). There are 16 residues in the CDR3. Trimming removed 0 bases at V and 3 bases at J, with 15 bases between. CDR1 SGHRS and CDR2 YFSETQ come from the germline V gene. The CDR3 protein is CASSLVGAGGDTEAFF. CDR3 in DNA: TGCGCCAGCAGCTTGGTCGGGGCTGGGGGTGACACTGAAGCTTTCTTT.